The 10 T cell receptor beta chains below were found in one sample sequenced in a study of T cells after posttransplantation cyclophosphamide. The repertoire was sequenced with immunoSEQ multiplex PCR; TCRdb's copy has only in-frame clones and lacks some. The sample yields 2,500 to 3,000 clones, without any singletons. Busulfan-fludarabine conditioning, marrow transplant, and cyclophosphamide on days +3 and +4 were administered. The source was PBMCs, collected after allogeneic stem cell transplant with posttransplant cyclophosphamide. The origin of the receptors is a male patient between 60 and 69 years old who received an allogeneic stem cell transplant from a related donor and was CMV-positive. Some T cells may be the graft donor's.

This clone qualifies as medium-sized. The chain carries TRBV11-2 and TRBJ2-1; no clear D gene. The CDR3 extends over 17 amino acids. Germline V lookup: CDR1 SGHAT, CDR2 FQNNGV. V shed 4 bases and J shed 0 bases, with 16 bases lying between them. The CDR3 region has the DNA TGTGCCAGCAGCTCCCGCCCCCTAGACCCCTCCTACAATGAGCAGTTCTTC. Translating it yields CASSSRPLDPSYNEQFF.

This clone was recorded many times. The chain joins TRBV4-1 to TRBJ2-5, with D perhaps matching TRBD1 (6 bases). The germline V and J ends were trimmed by 0 bases and 11 bases, with 10 bases remaining between them. Germline V lookup: CDR1 MGHRA, CDR2 YSYEKL. The CDR3 sequence is 12 residues long. CDR3 coding DNA: TGCGCCAGCAGCCAAGAAGCAGGACAGCAGTACTTC. Protein: CASSQEAGQQYF.

In this sample, this clone turned up many times. V usage is TRBV14 and J usage is TRBJ2-3, with D possibly TRBD2 on 7 matching bases. Germline CDR1 reads SGHDN; CDR2 reads FVKESK. Trimming took off 0 bases at V and 3 bases at J, with 13 bases between the two ends. This CDR3 is 16 amino acids long. For the CDR3, the DNA is TGTGCCAGCAGCCAAGATCTAGGGGGGGTGACAGATACGCAGTATTTT. This encodes CASSQDLGGVTDTQYF.

This clone rates as medium-sized (0.01 to 0.1%). In DNA form, the CDR3 reads TGTGCCAGCAGCCTAGGACTAGCGGTCAACACCGGGGAGCTGTTTTTT. Its translation is CASSLGLAVNTGELFF. The V and J genes are TRBV7-2 and TRBJ2-2; TRBD2 aligns across 10 bases. The CDR3 is 16 amino acids. Germline values: CDR1 SGHTA, CDR2 FQGNSA. Losses at the gene ends were 5 bases for V and 2 bases for J; bases not matched to a gene: 5.

In this sample, this clone is medium-sized (0.01 to 0.1%). The V call is TRBV6-5, the J call TRBJ2-7; weak D call: TRBD2 (5 bases). From germline, CDR1 is MNHEY and CDR2 SVGAGI. This CDR3 comprises 13 residues. Trimming left V 2 bases short and J 3 bases short, with 8 bases between. In DNA form, the CDR3 reads TGTGCCAGCAGTTACAGACGGGGCTACGAGCAGTACTTC. Translating gives CASSYRRGYEQYF.

By its share, this clone is large (0.1 to 1%). The chain employs TRBV6-1 and TRBJ2-2; D is possibly TRBD1 (6 bases). CDR1 and CDR2 (germline): MNHNS, SASEGT. V was clipped by 8 bases and J by 6 bases, with 13 bases between them. This CDR3 is built from 13 residues. The CDR3 reads CASEIQGSGELFF. The CDR3 coding sequence is TGTGCCAGCGAAATACAGGGCTCCGGGGAGCTGTTTTTT.

This clone is labeled as medium-sized (0.01 to 0.1%). This rearrangement joins TRBV6-5 to TRBJ2-2; the match to TRBD1 covers 8 bases. Trimming cost V 4 bases and J 2 bases; bases outside gene matches: 3. Germline V lookup: CDR1 MNHEY, CDR2 SVGAGI. The CDR3 length is 15 residues. The DNA for the CDR3 is TGTGCCAGCAGTTCCGGACAGGGTAACACCGGGGAGCTGTTTTTT. Protein product: CASSSGQGNTGELFF.

This clone is medium-sized within its sample. The V and J genes are TRBV9 and TRBJ1-6, with a possible D match to TRBD1 (6 bases). V lost 2 bases and J lost 8, with 11 bases in between. The CDR3 has 14 residues. Germline V gene lookup returns CDR1 SGDLS and CDR2 YYNGEE. The CDR3 sequence: CASSVQGWDSPLHF. As DNA, the CDR3 is TGTGCCAGCAGCGTTCAGGGGTGGGATTCACCCCTCCACTTT.

This clone is categorized as medium-sized. The chain couples TRBV6-5 to TRBJ2-1; no reliable D call. The CDR3 has 12 residues. The V end lost 5 bases, the J end lost 7 bases, and 9 bases lay between the germline ends. Germline V gives CDR1 MNHEY, CDR2 SVGAGI. The CDR3 nucleotides are TGTGCCAGCAGTGTGTCCTCTAATGAGCAGTTCTTC. Protein sequence: CASSVSSNEQFF.

By its share, this clone is medium-sized. This chain joins TRBV7-3 and TRBJ2-1; 8 positions agree with TRBD2. The CDR3 contains 15 residues. The V segment lost 5 bases and the J segment 7 bases; nucleotides outside the gene matches: 10. The germline V gene encodes CDR1 SGHTA and CDR2 FQGTGA. CDR3 sequence (DNA): TGTGCCAGCAGCCCTCGGGGGGGTGGAGAGAATGAGCAGTTCTTC. Its protein product is CASSPRGGGENEQFF.